The present entry profiles one TCR beta chain with its context. Its target is unknown. The sample originates from a study of OX40 agonist ivuxolimab in advanced cancers. Study as a whole: Patients were treated with ivuxolimab, an agonistic anti-OX40 (CD134) antibody. Among those enrolled, mean age was roughly 55 years (range about 20 to 79) and about 79% were male.

V dropped 0 bases and J dropped 2 bases, with 12 bases sitting between them. The germline V gene has CDR1 SGDLS and CDR2 YYNGEE. This CDR3 has 15 amino acids. The protocol was immunoSEQ multiplex PCR, while the TCRdb copy is restricted to in-frame clones and leaves out a portion. The sample has more than 80,000 clones; 85% to 90% are singletons. Broader study findings: Average numbers of expanded clones were greater in CD8+ T cells than in CD4+. What antigens the expanded peripheral T cells recognized was never established.

The sample was CD4+ or CD8+ T cells sorted from blood, taken in a trial of the OX40 agonist ivuxolimab. The TCR sequence derives from an adult with an advanced solid tumor such as melanoma, head and neck, liver or kidney cancer. The gene calls are TRBV9 and TRBJ2-7; maybe TRBD2 (5 bases). CDR3 DNA: TGTGCCAGCAGCGTAGGGAGCGGCCCTACCTACGAGCAGTACTTC. Encoded protein: CASSVGSGPTYEQYF.